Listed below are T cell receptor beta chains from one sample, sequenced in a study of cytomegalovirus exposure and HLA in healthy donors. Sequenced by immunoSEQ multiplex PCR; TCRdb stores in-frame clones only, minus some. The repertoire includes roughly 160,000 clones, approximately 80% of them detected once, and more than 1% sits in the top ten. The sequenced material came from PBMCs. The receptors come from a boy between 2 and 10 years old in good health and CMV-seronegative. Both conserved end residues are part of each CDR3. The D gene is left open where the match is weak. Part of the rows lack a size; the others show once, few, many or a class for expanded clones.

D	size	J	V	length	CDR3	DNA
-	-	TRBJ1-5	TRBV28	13	CASSTQGNQPQHF	TGTGCCAGCAGTACCCAGGGTAATCAGCCCCAGCATTTT
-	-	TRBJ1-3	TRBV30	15	CAWTPQYFSGNTIYF	TGTGCCTGGACCCCCCAGTATTTCTCTGGAAACACCATATATTTT
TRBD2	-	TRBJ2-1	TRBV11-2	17	CASSMRLAGVEYNEQFF	TGTGCCAGCAGCATGAGGTTAGCGGGAGTTGAATACAATGAGCAGTTCTTC
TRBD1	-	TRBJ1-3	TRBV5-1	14	CASQTGAPGNTIYF	TGCGCCAGCCAGACAGGGGCGCCTGGAAACACCATATATTTT
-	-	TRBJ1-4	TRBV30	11	CAFTGIGKLFF	TGTGCCTTCACAGGAATAGGAAAACTGTTTTTT
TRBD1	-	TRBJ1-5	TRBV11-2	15	CASSPTGDSNQPQHF	TGTGCCAGCAGCCCTACAGGGGATAGCAATCAGCCCCAGCATTTT
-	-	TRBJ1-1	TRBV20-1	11	CSAPGNTEAFF	TGCAGTGCTCCAGGGAACACTGAAGCTTTCTTT
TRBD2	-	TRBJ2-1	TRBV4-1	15	CASSQEELAGNEQFF	TGCGCCAGCAGCCAAGAGGAATTAGCGGGCAATGAGCAGTTCTTC
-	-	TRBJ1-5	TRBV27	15	CASSFQRNSNQPQHF	TGTGCCAGCAGTTTTCAGCGAAACTCAAATCAGCCCCAGCATTTT
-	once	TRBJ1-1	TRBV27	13	CASSLPGGTEAFF	TGTGCCAGCAGTTTACCGGGGGGGACTGAAGCTTTCTTT
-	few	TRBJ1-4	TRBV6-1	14	CASTTRAPNEKLFF	TGTGCCAGCACAACCAGGGCCCCTAATGAAAAACTGTTTTTT
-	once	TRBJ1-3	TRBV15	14	CATSRDILVDTIYF	TGTGCCACCAGCAGAGATATTTTAGTGGACACCATATATTTT
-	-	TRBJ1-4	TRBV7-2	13	CASSLGADEKLFF	TGTGCCAGCAGCTTAGGGGCAGACGAAAAACTGTTTTTT
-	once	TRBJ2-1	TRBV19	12	CASSTHYNEQFF	TGTGCCAGTAGTACCCACTACAATGAGCAGTTCTTC
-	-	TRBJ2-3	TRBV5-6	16	CASSFLVRQSTDTQYF	TGTGCCAGCAGCTTTCTCGTTCGCCAGAGCACAGATACGCAGTATTTT
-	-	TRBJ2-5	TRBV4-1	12	CASSQAGDPQYF	TGCGCCAGCAGCCAAGCCGGGGATCCCCAGTACTTC
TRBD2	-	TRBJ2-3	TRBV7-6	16	CASSLLTSGSTDTQYF	TGTGCCAGCAGCCTTTTGACTAGCGGAAGCACAGATACGCAGTATTTT
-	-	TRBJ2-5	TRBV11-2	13	CASRYRDQETQYF	TGTGCCAGCAGGTACAGGGATCAAGAGACCCAGTACTTC
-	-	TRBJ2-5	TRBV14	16	CASSQDSGPGIETQYF	TGTGCCAGCAGCCAAGATAGCGGTCCTGGGATAGAGACCCAGTACTTC
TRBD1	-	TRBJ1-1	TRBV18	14	CASSGSGTDTEAFF	TGTGCCAGCTCAGGCTCCGGGACAGACACTGAAGCTTTCTTT
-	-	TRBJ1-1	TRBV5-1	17	CASSLGAVAGMNTEAFF	TGCGCCAGCAGCTTGGGGGCGGTAGCGGGGATGAACACTGAAGCTTTCTTT
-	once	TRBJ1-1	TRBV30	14	CAWGIQGTYTEAFF	TGTGCCTGGGGGATTCAGGGGACCTACACTGAAGCTTTCTTT
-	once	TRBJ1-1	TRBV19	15	CASSTASTGNTEAFF	TGTGCCAGTAGTACCGCCTCAACAGGGAACACTGAAGCTTTCTTT
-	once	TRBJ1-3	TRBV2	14	CASNQGQSGNTIYF	TGTGCCAGCAACCAGGGGCAATCTGGAAACACCATATATTTT
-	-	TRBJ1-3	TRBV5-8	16	CASSSGQPISGNTIYF	TGTGCCAGCAGCTCCGGACAGCCGATCTCTGGAAACACCATATATTTT
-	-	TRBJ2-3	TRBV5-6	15	CASSLRGSFIDTQYF	TGTGCCAGCAGCTTGCGGGGTTCCTTTATTGATACGCAGTATTTT
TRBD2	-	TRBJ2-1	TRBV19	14	CASRGGSFYNEQFF	TGTGCCAGTAGGGGCGGGAGTTTCTACAATGAGCAGTTCTTC
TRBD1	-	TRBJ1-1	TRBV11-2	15	CASSLGPGTVGEAFF	TGTGCCAGCAGCTTAGGTCCCGGGACAGTTGGTGAAGCTTTCTTT
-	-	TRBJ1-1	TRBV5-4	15	CASSFGGTGNTEAFF	TGTGCCAGCAGCTTCGGAGGGACTGGGAACACTGAAGCTTTCTTT
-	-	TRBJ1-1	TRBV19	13	CASSIALNTEAFF	TGTGCCAGTAGTATAGCTCTGAACACTGAAGCTTTCTTT
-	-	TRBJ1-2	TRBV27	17	CASSLRWPTATEGGYTF	TGTGCCAGCAGTTTAAGATGGCCGACAGCAACCGAAGGGGGCTACACCTTC
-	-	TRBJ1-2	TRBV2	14	CASFYQAAGYGYTF	TGTGCCAGCTTCTACCAAGCGGCTGGGTATGGCTACACCTTC
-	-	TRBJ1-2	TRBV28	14	CASSLWDRSYGYTF	TGTGCCAGCAGTTTATGGGACAGAAGCTATGGCTACACCTTC